Listed below are T cell receptor beta chains from one sample, sequenced in a study of T cells after posttransplantation cyclophosphamide. Assay: immunoSEQ multiplex PCR; the TCRdb copy retains only in-frame clones and omits some. Among about 16,000 clones, around 86% were seen once, and the ten largest hold approximately 3.5%. This specimen consisted of PBMCs, obtained after an allogeneic stem cell transplant with a calcineurin inhibitor and methotrexate. The origin of the receptors is a male patient between 45 and 60 years old who received an allogeneic stem cell transplant from an unrelated donor, was CMV-positive, and had chronic GVHD only. T cells may partly derive from the graft donor. The CDR3 runs from the conserved cysteine through the conserved F or W. Each record gives: V gene, clone size, J gene, D gene, CDR3 DNA, CDR3 protein. The D gene is left open where the match is weak. Expanded clones are given a class, and other clones once, few, many or no size at all.

v_call: TRBV6-5
clone_size: once
j_call: TRBJ2-3
d_call: TRBD2
cdr3_nt: TGTGCCAGCAGTTCCATTAGCGGGGGGCTGGGCGATACGCAGTATTTT
cdr3_aa: CASSSISGGLGDTQYF

v_call: TRBV7-8
clone_size: -
j_call: TRBJ1-5
d_call: TRBD1
cdr3_nt: TGTGCCAGCAGCTTAGCTGGGACAGCGACACCATATAGCAATCAGCCCCAGCATTTT
cdr3_aa: CASSLAGTATPYSNQPQHF

v_call: TRBV7-3
clone_size: -
j_call: TRBJ2-1
d_call: TRBD2
cdr3_nt: TGTGCCAGCAGCTTACTCCCTGCTAGCGGGGGGAATGAGCAGTTCTTC
cdr3_aa: CASSLLPASGGNEQFF

v_call: TRBV11-2
clone_size: -
j_call: TRBJ2-2
d_call: -
cdr3_nt: TGTGCCAGCAGCTTAGACAGGGCACGTGGGGAGCTGTTTTTT
cdr3_aa: CASSLDRARGELFF

v_call: TRBV7-2
clone_size: few
j_call: TRBJ1-2
d_call: TRBD1
cdr3_nt: TGTGCCAGCAGCGACGGGCAGGGGGTGGGCTATGGCTACACCTTC
cdr3_aa: CASSDGQGVGYGYTF

v_call: TRBV6-6
clone_size: -
j_call: TRBJ1-3
d_call: -
cdr3_nt: TGTGCCAGCAGTCTAGTTGGTGGTGGAAACACCATATATTTT
cdr3_aa: CASSLVGGGNTIYF

v_call: TRBV5-4
clone_size: once
j_call: TRBJ1-3
d_call: TRBD1
cdr3_nt: TGTGCCAGCAGCTTGCAGGGGGCTGGAAACACCATATATTTT
cdr3_aa: CASSLQGAGNTIYF

v_call: TRBV7-3
clone_size: -
j_call: TRBJ2-3
d_call: TRBD1
cdr3_nt: TGTGCCAGCAGCTTAAGGGGGGGGACAGGGGCCACAGATACGCAGTATTTT
cdr3_aa: CASSLRGGTGATDTQYF

v_call: TRBV21-1
clone_size: -
j_call: TRBJ2-7
d_call: -
cdr3_nt: TGTGCCAGCAGCCTGCCGGGGGTGTGGAGCTCCTACGAGCAGTACTTC
cdr3_aa: CASSLPGVWSSYEQYF

v_call: TRBV7-3
clone_size: -
j_call: TRBJ2-7
d_call: TRBD2
cdr3_nt: TGTGCCAGCAGCTTGGGACTAGCGGGGGCCTACGAGCAGTACTTC
cdr3_aa: CASSLGLAGAYEQYF

v_call: TRBV27
clone_size: -
j_call: TRBJ2-2
d_call: -
cdr3_nt: TGTGCCACCAATGACAGACCAAACACCGGGGAGCTGTTTTTT
cdr3_aa: CATNDRPNTGELFF

v_call: TRBV5-6
clone_size: -
j_call: TRBJ2-7
d_call: TRBD2
cdr3_nt: TGTGCCAGCAGCTTGGGGCTAGCGGGAGACGGTGAGCAGTACTTC
cdr3_aa: CASSLGLAGDGEQYF

v_call: TRBV7-9
clone_size: -
j_call: TRBJ2-7
d_call: TRBD2
cdr3_nt: TGTGCCAGCAGCCCCGGACTAGCGGAGAACTACGAGCAGTACTTC
cdr3_aa: CASSPGLAENYEQYF

v_call: TRBV9
clone_size: -
j_call: TRBJ2-7
d_call: TRBD1
cdr3_nt: TGTGCCAGCAGCGGCGGGACAGGGGACTACGAGCAGTACTTC
cdr3_aa: CASSGGTGDYEQYF

v_call: TRBV19
clone_size: -
j_call: TRBJ1-1
d_call: -
cdr3_nt: TGTGCCAGCAAGGGTAGAGGGATAGGTCGAGTGAACACTGAAGCTTTCTTT
cdr3_aa: CASKGRGIGRVNTEAFF

v_call: TRBV7-9
clone_size: -
j_call: TRBJ1-5
d_call: TRBD1
cdr3_nt: TGTGCCAGCAGCTCCGGGACAGGGAGCCAGCCCCAGCATTTT
cdr3_aa: CASSSGTGSQPQHF

v_call: TRBV19
clone_size: -
j_call: TRBJ2-7
d_call: TRBD1
cdr3_nt: TGTGCCAGTAGTTCAACAGGGGGATACGAGCAGTACTTC
cdr3_aa: CASSSTGGYEQYF

v_call: TRBV29-1
clone_size: -
j_call: TRBJ1-1
d_call: -
cdr3_nt: TGCAGCGGAGCACAGGGTATGAACACTGAAGCTTTCTTT
cdr3_aa: CSGAQGMNTEAFF

v_call: TRBV6-1
clone_size: -
j_call: TRBJ2-7
d_call: TRBD1
cdr3_nt: TGTGCCAGCAGTAATTCCGGGACAGGGTCCTACGAGCAGTACTTC
cdr3_aa: CASSNSGTGSYEQYF

v_call: TRBV2
clone_size: -
j_call: TRBJ2-7
d_call: TRBD2
cdr3_nt: TGTGCCAGCAGTGAAGGTCCTAGCGGGCCCCTAGAGCAGTACTTC
cdr3_aa: CASSEGPSGPLEQYF

v_call: TRBV4-3
clone_size: -
j_call: TRBJ2-2
d_call: TRBD2
cdr3_nt: TGCGCCAGCAGCCAAGAAAGGGAGGGACCGGACACCGGGGAGCTGTTTTTT
cdr3_aa: CASSQEREGPDTGELFF

v_call: TRBV4-1
clone_size: -
j_call: TRBJ1-2
d_call: TRBD1
cdr3_nt: TGCGCCAGCAGCCGGTCGGACAGGAGGGATGGCTACACCTTC
cdr3_aa: CASSRSDRRDGYTF

v_call: TRBV19
clone_size: -
j_call: TRBJ1-5
d_call: -
cdr3_nt: TGTGCCAGCCGGCTTTCAGGGGATTTTAGCAATCAGCCCCAGCATTTT
cdr3_aa: CASRLSGDFSNQPQHF

v_call: TRBV7-2
clone_size: -
j_call: TRBJ2-6
d_call: -
cdr3_nt: TGTGCCAGCAGCGCCGGTCACAGGGCTGGGGCCAACGTCCTGACTTTC
cdr3_aa: CASSAGHRAGANVLTF

v_call: TRBV21-1
clone_size: -
j_call: TRBJ1-5
d_call: -
cdr3_nt: TGTGCCAGCAGGAAAGGGGTGGGCAGAACCTCAAATCAGCCCCAGCATTTT
cdr3_aa: CASRKGVGRTSNQPQHF

v_call: TRBV6-1
clone_size: -
j_call: TRBJ1-1
d_call: -
cdr3_nt: TGTGCCAGCTTTATGAACACTGAAGCTTTCTTT
cdr3_aa: CASFMNTEAFF

v_call: TRBV5-1
clone_size: -
j_call: TRBJ2-1
d_call: TRBD1
cdr3_nt: TGCGCCAGCAGCTTAGTACAGGGGGGCTACAATGAGCAGTTCTTC
cdr3_aa: CASSLVQGGYNEQFF

v_call: TRBV11-3
clone_size: -
j_call: TRBJ2-2
d_call: TRBD2
cdr3_nt: TGTGCCAGCAGCCCATGGGGACTAGCGGGAGGGCCCAACACCGGGGAGCTGTTTTTT
cdr3_aa: CASSPWGLAGGPNTGELFF

v_call: TRBV5-1
clone_size: -
j_call: TRBJ2-7
d_call: TRBD1
cdr3_nt: TGCGCCAGCAGCTTGGGGCAGGGGGCGATCTACGAGCAGTACTTC
cdr3_aa: CASSLGQGAIYEQYF

v_call: TRBV9
clone_size: -
j_call: TRBJ2-3
d_call: TRBD2
cdr3_nt: TGTGCCAGCAGCGATGGGACTACTGGGTCTGCGGATACGCAGTATTTT
cdr3_aa: CASSDGTTGSADTQYF

v_call: TRBV5-1
clone_size: -
j_call: TRBJ1-2
d_call: -
cdr3_nt: TGCGCCAGCAGCTTGGCGGGTGCAGGGTTTTATGGCTACACCTTC
cdr3_aa: CASSLAGAGFYGYTF

v_call: TRBV5-1
clone_size: -
j_call: TRBJ2-2
d_call: TRBD2
cdr3_nt: TGCGCCAGCAGCTTGAGACTAGCGGGAGGGCCCGGCACCGGGGAGCTGTTTTTT
cdr3_aa: CASSLRLAGGPGTGELFF

v_call: TRBV10-3
clone_size: -
j_call: TRBJ1-1
d_call: -
cdr3_nt: TGTGCCATCAGTGAGTCGGAGGACTCCCCGAACACTGAAGCTTTCTTT
cdr3_aa: CAISESEDSPNTEAFF